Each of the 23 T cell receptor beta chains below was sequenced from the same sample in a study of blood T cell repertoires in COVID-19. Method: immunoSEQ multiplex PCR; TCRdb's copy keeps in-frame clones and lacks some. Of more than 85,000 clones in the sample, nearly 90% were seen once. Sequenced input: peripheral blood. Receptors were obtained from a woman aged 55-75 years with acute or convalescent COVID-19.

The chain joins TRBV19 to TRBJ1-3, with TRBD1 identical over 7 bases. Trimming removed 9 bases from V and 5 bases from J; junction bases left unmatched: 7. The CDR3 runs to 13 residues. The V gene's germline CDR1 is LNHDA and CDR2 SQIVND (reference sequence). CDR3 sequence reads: CASLKQGRNTIYF. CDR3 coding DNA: TGTGCCAGCTTAAAACAGGGGAGAAACACCATATATTTT. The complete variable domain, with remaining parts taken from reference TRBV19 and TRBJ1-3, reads DGGITQSPKYLFRKEGQNVTLSCEQNLNHDAMYWYRQDPGQGLRLIYYSQIVNDFQKGDIAEGYSVSREKKESFPLTVTSAQKNPTAFYLCASLKQGRNTIYFGEGSWLTVV.

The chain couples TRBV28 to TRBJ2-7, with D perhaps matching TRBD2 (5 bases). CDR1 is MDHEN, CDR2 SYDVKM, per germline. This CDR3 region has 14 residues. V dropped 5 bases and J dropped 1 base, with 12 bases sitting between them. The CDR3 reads CASSPSERSYEQYV. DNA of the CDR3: TGTGCCAGCAGTCCTAGTGAGCGGTCCTACGAGCAGTACGTC.

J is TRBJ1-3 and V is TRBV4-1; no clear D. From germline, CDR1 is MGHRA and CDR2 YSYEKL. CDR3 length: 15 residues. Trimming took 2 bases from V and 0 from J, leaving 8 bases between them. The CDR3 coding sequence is TGCGCCAGCAGCCAACGACACATCTCTGGAAACACCATATATTTT. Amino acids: CASSQRHISGNTIYF.

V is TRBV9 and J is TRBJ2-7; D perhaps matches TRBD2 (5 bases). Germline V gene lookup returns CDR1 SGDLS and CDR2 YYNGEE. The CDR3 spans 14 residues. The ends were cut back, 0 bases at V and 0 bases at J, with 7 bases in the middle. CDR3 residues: CASSVVGSSYEQYF. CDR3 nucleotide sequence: TGTGCCAGCAGCGTAGTAGGGAGCTCCTACGAGCAGTACTTC.

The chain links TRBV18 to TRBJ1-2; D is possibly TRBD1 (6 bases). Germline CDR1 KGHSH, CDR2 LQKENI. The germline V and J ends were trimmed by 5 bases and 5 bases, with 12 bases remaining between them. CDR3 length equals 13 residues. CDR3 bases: TGTGCCAGCTCATCCGGGACAAGATATGGCTACACCTTC. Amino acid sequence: CASSSGTRYGYTF.

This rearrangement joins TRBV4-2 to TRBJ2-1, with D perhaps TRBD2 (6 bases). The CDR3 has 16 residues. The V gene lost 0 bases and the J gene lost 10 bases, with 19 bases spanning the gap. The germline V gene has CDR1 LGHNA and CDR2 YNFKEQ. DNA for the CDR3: TGTGCCAGCAGCCAAGAAGGGACGACTAGGCCAGGAGAGCAGTTCTTC. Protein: CASSQEGTTRPGEQFF.

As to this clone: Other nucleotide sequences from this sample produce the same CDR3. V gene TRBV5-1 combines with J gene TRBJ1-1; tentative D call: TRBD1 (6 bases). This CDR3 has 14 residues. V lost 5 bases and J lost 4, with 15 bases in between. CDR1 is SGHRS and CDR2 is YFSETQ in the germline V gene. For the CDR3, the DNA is TGCGCCAGCAGTTCACGTCAGGGGAGCACTGAAGCTTTCTTT. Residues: CASSSRQGSTEAFF.

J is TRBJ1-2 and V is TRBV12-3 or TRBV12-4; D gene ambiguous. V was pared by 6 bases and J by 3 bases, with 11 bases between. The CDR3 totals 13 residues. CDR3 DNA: TGTGCCAGCAGCCCAGTCCGGGACTATGGCTACACCTTC. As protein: CASSPVRDYGYTF.

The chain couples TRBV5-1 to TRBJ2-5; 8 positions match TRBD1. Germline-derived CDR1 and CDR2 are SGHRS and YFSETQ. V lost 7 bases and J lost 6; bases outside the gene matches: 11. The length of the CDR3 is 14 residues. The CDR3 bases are TGCGCCAGCCACTCCAGGGGGCGCGGGAAGACCCAGTACTTC. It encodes CASHSRGRGKTQYF.

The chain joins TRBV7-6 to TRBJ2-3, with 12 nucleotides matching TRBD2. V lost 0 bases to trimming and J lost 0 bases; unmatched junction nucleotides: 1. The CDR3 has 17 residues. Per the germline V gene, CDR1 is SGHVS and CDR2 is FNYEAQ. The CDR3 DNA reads TGTGCCAGCAGCTTAGCCGGGACTAGCGGGAGCACAGATACGCAGTATTTT. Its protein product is CASSLAGTSGSTDTQYF.

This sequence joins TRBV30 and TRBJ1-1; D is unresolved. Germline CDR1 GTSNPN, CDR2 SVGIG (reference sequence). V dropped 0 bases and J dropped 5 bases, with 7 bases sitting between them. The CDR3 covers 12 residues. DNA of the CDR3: TGTGCCTGGAGTGTCAGGCCGACTGAAGCTTTCTTT. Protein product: CAWSVRPTEAFF.

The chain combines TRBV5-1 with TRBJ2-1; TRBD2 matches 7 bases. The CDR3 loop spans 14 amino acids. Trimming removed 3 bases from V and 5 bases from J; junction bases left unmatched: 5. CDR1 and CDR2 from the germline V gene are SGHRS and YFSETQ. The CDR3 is CASSSGGTDNEQFF. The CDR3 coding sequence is TGCGCCAGCAGCTCGGGAGGTACTGACAATGAGCAGTTCTTC.

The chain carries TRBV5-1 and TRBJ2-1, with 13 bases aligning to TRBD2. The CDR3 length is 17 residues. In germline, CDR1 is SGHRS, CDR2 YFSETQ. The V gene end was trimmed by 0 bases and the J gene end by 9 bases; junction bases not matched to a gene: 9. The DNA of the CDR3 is TGCGCCAGCAGCTTGGTTAGACTAGCGGGAGGTCTTGCTGAGCAGTTCTTC. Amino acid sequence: CASSLVRLAGGLAEQFF. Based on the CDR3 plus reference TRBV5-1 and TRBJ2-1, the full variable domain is KAGVTQTPRYLIKTRGQQVTLSCSPISGHRSVSWYQQTPGQGLQFLFEYFSETQRNKGNFPGRFSGRQFSNSRSEMNVSTLELGDSALYLCASSLVRLAGGLAEQFFGPGTRLTVL.

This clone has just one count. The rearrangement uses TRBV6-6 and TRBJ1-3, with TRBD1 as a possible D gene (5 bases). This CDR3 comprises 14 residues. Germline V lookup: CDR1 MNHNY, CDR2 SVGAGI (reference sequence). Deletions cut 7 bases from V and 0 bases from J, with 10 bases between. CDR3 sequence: CASNQQASGNTIYF. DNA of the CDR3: TGTGCCAGCAACCAACAGGCCTCTGGAAACACCATATATTTT.

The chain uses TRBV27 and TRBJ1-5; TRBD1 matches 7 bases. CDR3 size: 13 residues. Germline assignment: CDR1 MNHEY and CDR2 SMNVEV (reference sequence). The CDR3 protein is CAEGAGSNQPQHF. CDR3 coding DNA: TGTGCTGAGGGGGCTGGGAGCAATCAGCCCCAGCATTTT.

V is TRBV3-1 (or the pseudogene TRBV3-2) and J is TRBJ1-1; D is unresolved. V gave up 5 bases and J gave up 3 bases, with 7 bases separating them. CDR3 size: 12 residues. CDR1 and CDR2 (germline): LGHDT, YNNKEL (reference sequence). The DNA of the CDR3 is TGTGCCAGCAGCAGAGTGGACACTGAAGCTTTCTTT. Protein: CASSRVDTEAFF.

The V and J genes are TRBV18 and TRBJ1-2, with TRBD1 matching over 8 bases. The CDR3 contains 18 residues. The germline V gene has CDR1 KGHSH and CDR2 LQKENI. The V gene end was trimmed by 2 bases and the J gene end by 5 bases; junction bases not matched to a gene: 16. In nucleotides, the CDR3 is TGTGCCAGCTCACCATTGAGGGTCGGGCAGGGGGCGCGTTATGGCTACACCTTC. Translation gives CASSPLRVGQGARYGYTF.

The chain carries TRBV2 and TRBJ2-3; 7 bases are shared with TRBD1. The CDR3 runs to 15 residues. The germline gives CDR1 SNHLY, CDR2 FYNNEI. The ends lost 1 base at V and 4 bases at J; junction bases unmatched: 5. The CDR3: CASSEGPGGADTQYF. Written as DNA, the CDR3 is TGTGCCAGCAGTGAAGGTCCAGGGGGTGCAGATACGCAGTATTTT.

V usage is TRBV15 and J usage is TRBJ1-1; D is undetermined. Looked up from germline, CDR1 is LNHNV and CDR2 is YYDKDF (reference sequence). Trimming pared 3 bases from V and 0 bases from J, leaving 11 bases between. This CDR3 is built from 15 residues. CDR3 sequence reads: CATSRPPAVNTEAFF. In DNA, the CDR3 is TGTGCCACCAGCAGGCCCCCTGCGGTGAACACTGAAGCTTTCTTT.

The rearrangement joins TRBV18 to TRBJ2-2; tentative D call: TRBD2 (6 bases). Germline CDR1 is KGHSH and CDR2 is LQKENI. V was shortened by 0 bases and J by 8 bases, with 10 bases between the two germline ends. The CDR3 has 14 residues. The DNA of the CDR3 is TGTGCCAGCTCACCACCCCCCCGGGGGGGGGAGCTGTTTTTT. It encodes CASSPPPRGGELFF.

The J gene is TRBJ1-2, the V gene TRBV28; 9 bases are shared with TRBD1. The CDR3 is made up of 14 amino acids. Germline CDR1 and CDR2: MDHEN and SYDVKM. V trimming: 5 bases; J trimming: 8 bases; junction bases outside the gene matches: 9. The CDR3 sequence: CASSAGTGYQGYTF. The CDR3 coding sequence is TGTGCCAGCAGTGCCGGGACAGGGTATCAGGGCTACACCTTC.

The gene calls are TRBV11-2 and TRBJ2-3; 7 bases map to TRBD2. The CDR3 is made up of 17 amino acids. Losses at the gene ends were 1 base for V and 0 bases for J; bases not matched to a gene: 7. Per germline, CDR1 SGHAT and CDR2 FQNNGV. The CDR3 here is CASSLVWVSGSTDTQYF. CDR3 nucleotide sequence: TGTGCCAGCAGCTTAGTGTGGGTTAGCGGGAGCACAGATACGCAGTATTTT.

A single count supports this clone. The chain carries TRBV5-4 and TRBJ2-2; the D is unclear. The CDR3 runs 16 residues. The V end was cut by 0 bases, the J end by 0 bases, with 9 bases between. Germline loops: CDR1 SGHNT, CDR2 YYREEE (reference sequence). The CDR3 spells CASSLESVTNTGELFF. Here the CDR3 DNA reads TGTGCCAGCAGCTTGGAAAGCGTAACGAACACCGGGGAGCTGTTTTTT.